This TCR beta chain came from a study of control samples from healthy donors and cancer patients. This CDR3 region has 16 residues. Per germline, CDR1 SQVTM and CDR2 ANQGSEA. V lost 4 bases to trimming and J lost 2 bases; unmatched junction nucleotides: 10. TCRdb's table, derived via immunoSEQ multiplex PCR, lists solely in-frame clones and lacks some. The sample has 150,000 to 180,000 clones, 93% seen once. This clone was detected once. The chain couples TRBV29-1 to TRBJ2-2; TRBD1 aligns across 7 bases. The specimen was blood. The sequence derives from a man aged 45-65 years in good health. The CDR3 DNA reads TGCAGCGTTGGGGCGCGTAGGGACAGTAACACCGGGGAGCTGTTTTTT. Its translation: CSVGARRDSNTGELFF.